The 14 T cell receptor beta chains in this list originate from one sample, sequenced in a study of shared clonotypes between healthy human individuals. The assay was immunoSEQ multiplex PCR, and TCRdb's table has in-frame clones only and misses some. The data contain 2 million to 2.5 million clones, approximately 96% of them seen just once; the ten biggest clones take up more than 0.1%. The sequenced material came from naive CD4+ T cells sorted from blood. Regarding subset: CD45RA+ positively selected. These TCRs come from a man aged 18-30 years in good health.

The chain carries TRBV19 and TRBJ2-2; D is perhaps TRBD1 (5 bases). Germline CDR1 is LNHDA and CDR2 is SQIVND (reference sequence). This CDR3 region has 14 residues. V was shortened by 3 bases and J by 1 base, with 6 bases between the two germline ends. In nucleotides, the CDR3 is TGTGCCAGTAGTATCGGACAGAACACCGGGGAGCTGTTTTTT. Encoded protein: CASSIGQNTGELFF.

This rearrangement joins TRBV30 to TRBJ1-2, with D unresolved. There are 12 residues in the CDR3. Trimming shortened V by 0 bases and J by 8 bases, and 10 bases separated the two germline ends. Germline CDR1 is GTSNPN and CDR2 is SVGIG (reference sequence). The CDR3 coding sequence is TGTGCCTGGAGTGTATCCGGGAAGGGCTACACCTTC. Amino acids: CAWSVSGKGYTF. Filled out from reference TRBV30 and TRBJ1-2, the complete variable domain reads SQTIHQWPATLVQPVGSPLSLECTVEGTSNPNLYWYRQAAGRGLQLLFYSVGIGQISSEVPQNLSASRPQDRQFILSSKKLLLSDSGFYLCAWSVSGKGYTFGSGTRLTVV.

CDR3 sequence: CASARNDRDRGHEQYF. The DNA of the CDR3 is TGTGCCAGTGCACGAAACGACCGGGACAGGGGCCACGAGCAGTACTTC. The chain is built from TRBV27 and TRBJ2-7; 10 bases align to TRBD1. V lost 9 bases and J lost 5; bases outside the gene matches: 16. The CDR3 sequence is 16 residues long. Germline V lookup: CDR1 MNHEY, CDR2 SMNVEV (reference sequence).

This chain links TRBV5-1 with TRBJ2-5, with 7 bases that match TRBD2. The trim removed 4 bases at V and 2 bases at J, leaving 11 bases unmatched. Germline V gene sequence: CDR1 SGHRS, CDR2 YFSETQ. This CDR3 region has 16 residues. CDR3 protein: CASSPPLGLLQETQYF. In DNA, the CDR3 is TGCGCCAGCAGCCCTCCCCTGGGACTACTACAAGAGACCCAGTACTTC.

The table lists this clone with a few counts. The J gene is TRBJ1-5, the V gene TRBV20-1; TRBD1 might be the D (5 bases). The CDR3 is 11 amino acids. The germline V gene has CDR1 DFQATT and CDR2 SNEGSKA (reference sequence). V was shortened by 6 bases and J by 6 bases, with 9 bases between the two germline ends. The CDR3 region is CSAGTPQPQHF. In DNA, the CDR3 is TGCAGTGCCGGGACCCCTCAGCCCCAGCATTTT.

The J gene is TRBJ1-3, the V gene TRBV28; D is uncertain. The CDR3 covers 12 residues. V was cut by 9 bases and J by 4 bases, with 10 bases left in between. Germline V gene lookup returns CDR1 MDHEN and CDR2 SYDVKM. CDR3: CASRVKGNTIYF. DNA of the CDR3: TGTGCCAGTAGGGTTAAGGGAAACACCATATATTTT.

The CDR3 coding sequence is TGTGCCAGCAGCCTAGACAGGGCTAATGAAAAACTGTTTTTT. Encoded protein: CASSLDRANEKLFF. The V call is TRBV2, the J call TRBJ1-4; TRBD1 aligns across 7 bases. Germline V CDR1 and CDR2: SNHLY, FYNNEI. This CDR3 is built from 14 residues. V shed 6 bases, J shed 3 bases, and the junction held 4 bases outside the gene matches. The whole variable domain, remainder taken from reference TRBV2 and TRBJ1-4, is EPEVTQTPSHQVTQMGQEVILRCVPISNHLYFYWYRQILGQKVEFLVSFYNNEISEKSEIFDDQFSVERPDGSNFTLKIRSTKLEDSAMYFCASSLDRANEKLFFGSGTQLSVL.

CDR3 residues: CASSERGRGLEQYF. CDR3 nucleotide sequence: TGTGCCAGCAGTGAAAGGGGCAGGGGGCTCGAGCAGTACTTC. The V and J genes are TRBV6-1 and TRBJ2-7; 8 bases align to TRBD1. Germline V gene sequence: CDR1 MNHNS, CDR2 SASEGT. This CDR3 is 14 amino acids long. Trimming at V came to 2 bases and at J to 6 bases, leaving 6 bases not matched to a gene.

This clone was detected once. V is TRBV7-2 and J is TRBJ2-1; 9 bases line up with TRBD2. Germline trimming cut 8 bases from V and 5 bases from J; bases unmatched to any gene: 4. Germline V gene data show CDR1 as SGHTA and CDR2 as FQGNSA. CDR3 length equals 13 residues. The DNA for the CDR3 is TGTGCCAGCCAGCGGGAGGCCCACAATGAGCAGTTCTTC. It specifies CASQREAHNEQFF.

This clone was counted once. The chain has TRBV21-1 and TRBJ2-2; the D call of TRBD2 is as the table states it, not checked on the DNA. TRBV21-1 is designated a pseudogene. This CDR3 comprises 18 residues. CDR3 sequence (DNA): TGTGCCAGCAGCAAAGTAATAGGACTAGCGATTTCCACCGGGGAGCTGTTTTTT. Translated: CASSKVIGLAISTGELFF.

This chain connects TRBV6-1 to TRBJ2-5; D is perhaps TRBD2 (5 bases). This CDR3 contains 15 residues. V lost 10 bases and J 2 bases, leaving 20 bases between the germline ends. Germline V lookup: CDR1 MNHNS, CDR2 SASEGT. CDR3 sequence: CATVPHPGWQETQYF. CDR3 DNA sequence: TGTGCCACCGTCCCCCACCCGGGGTGGCAAGAGACCCAGTACTTC.

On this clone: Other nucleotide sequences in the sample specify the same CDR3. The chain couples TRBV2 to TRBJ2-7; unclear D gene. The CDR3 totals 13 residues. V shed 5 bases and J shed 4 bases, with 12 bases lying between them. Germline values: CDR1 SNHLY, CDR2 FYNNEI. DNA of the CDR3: TGTGCCAGCAGTCGGACCGGTACTTACGAGCAGTACTTC. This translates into CASSRTGTYEQYF.

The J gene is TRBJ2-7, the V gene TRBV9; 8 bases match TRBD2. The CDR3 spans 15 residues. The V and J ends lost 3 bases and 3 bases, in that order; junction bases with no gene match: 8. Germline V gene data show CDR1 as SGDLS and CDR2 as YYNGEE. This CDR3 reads CASSAGPTSGYEQYF. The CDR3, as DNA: TGTGCCAGCAGCGCGGGCCCCACTAGCGGCTACGAGCAGTACTTC. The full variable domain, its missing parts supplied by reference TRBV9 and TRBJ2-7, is DSGVTQTPKHLITATGQRVTLRCSPRSGDLSVYWYQQSLDQGLQFLIQYYNGEERAKGNILERFSAQQFPDLHSELNLSSLELGDSALYFCASSAGPTSGYEQYFGPGTRLTVT.

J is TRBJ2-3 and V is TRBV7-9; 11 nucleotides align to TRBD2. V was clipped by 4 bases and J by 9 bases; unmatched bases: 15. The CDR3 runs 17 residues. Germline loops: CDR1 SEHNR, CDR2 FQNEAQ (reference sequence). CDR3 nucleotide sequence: TGTGCCAGCAGCTCCCTGTCCTCTAGCGGGGGGAGGGAAACGCAGTATTTT. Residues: CASSSLSSSGGRETQYF.